What follows are 22 T cell receptor beta chains derived from one specimen sequenced in a study of T cell responses to AZD1222 COVID-19 vaccine (dated by TCRdb to the early 2020s). According to the study, the label for this sample's time point signals: baseline before first vaccination. In light of the paper, this sample's treatment or condition label describes: meningococcal conjugate vaccine given as trial control. Library generation was performed with the immunoSEQ multiplex PCR assay. This is the immuneACCESS table as TCRdb keeps it, with only in-frame sequences that have V and J called. A part of the clones is gone; compared with another copy, unresolved V genes explain less than half, and the rest is unexplained. The sample table shows some 130,000 clones, and 88% are seen once. 18% of the sample goes to the ten largest clones. The material sequenced was peripheral blood, taken on day 0 of MenACWY control vaccination. The receptors were gathered from an adult in good health.

The chain couples TRBV28 to TRBJ2-7; 8 nucleotides align to TRBD2. This CDR3 is 13 amino acids long. V shed 6 bases and J 6 bases; nucleotides not matched to a gene: 7. Per the germline V gene, CDR1 is MDHEN and CDR2 is SYDVKM. CDR3 sequence reads: CASSLGLAFEQYF. Written as DNA, the CDR3 is TGTGCCAGCAGCCTCGGACTAGCTTTCGAGCAGTACTTC. Supplemented by reference TRBV28 and TRBJ2-7, the full variable domain reads DVKVTQSSRYLVKRTGEKVFLECVQDMDHENMFWYRQDPGLGLRLIYFSYDVKMKEKGDIPEGYSVSREKKERFSLILESASTNQTSMYLCASSLGLAFEQYFGPGTRLTVT.

The rearrangement joins TRBV5-1 to TRBJ1-1; a weak D match, TRBD1 (6 bases). The CDR3 is 14 residues long. V was pared by 4 bases and J by 3 bases, with 13 bases between. The V gene's germline CDR1 is SGHRS and CDR2 YFSETQ. The CDR3 sequence is CASSQGRLDTEAFF. Written as DNA, the CDR3 is TGCGCCAGCAGCCAGGGGCGACTGGACACTGAAGCTTTCTTT.

The chain recombines TRBV6-5 with TRBJ1-5; a weak D match, TRBD1 (6 bases). Deletions cut 10 bases from V and 7 bases from J, with 17 bases between. The germline V gene has CDR1 MNHEY and CDR2 SVGAGI. The length of the CDR3 is 13 residues. The DNA for the CDR3 is TGTGCCATCGGAGACAGGTCGTCCCAGCCCCAGCATTTT. It codes for CAIGDRSSQPQHF.

This clone was counted a single time. The J gene is TRBJ2-7, the V gene TRBV21-1; no DNA check was done on the table's D call, TRBD1. TRBV21-1 counts as a pseudogene. The CDR3 loop spans 14 amino acids. As DNA, the CDR3 is TGTGCCAGCAGCACACACTTACAGGCCGCCAAGCAGTACTTC. Amino acids: CASSTHLQAAKQYF.

The chain combines TRBV6-5 with TRBJ1-5; D remains unclear. V was pared by 7 bases and J by 2 bases, with 9 bases between. The CDR3 spans 13 residues. CDR1 and CDR2 (germline): MNHEY, SVGAGI. The CDR3 nucleotides read TGTGCCAGCACAACCAAGGGCAATCAGCCCCAGCATTTT. This translates into CASTTKGNQPQHF.

The chain has TRBV24-1 and TRBJ1-2; D call uncertain. The V gene lost 4 bases and the J gene lost 4 bases, with 9 bases spanning the gap. CDR1 and CDR2 from the germline V gene are KGHDR and SFDVKD. The CDR3 is 13 residues long. CDR3 in amino acids: CATSDNVFYGYTF. The CDR3 nucleotides are TGTGCCACCAGTGACAACGTCTTCTATGGCTACACCTTC.

The rearrangement links TRBV7-9 to TRBJ2-2, with no clear D. Germline V CDR1 and CDR2: SEHNR, FQNEAQ (reference sequence). This CDR3 region has 12 residues. With 11 bases removed from V and 3 bases from J, the gap between germline ends came to 10 bases. CDR3 amino acids: CASQWDTGELFF. Here the CDR3 DNA reads TGTGCCTCCCAATGGGACACCGGGGAGCTGTTTTTT.

The V and J genes are TRBV5-4 and TRBJ2-3, with 9 bases lining up with TRBD1. Trimming removed 9 bases from V and 1 base from J; junction bases left unmatched: 3. Germline loops: CDR1 SGHNT, CDR2 YYREEE (reference sequence). The CDR3 spans 13 residues. The CDR3 region is CATTGGGTDTQYF. The CDR3 nucleotides are TGTGCCACCACAGGGGGCGGCACAGATACGCAGTATTTT.

The chain uses TRBV18 and TRBJ1-5; tentative D call: TRBD1 (5 bases). CDR3 length: 14 residues. The ends were cut back, 1 base at V and 6 bases at J, with 10 bases in the middle. From germline, CDR1 is KGHSH and CDR2 LQKENI. This CDR3 is CASSPQRGGQPQHF. Here the CDR3 DNA reads TGTGCCAGCTCACCACAGCGGGGCGGTCAGCCCCAGCATTTT.

The gene calls are TRBV2 and TRBJ2-7, with 8 bases identical to TRBD2. The V segment lost 10 bases and the J segment 2 bases; nucleotides outside the gene matches: 10. This CDR3 spans 14 amino acids. Germline V lookup: CDR1 SNHLY, CDR2 FYNNEI. This CDR3 is CATFRLAQAYEQYF. CDR3 DNA sequence: TGTGCCACCTTCAGACTAGCGCAAGCCTACGAGCAGTACTTC. The full variable domain, its missing parts supplied by reference TRBV2 and TRBJ2-7, is EPEVTQTPSHQVTQMGQEVILRCVPISNHLYFYWYRQILGQKVEFLVSFYNNEISEKSEIFDDQFSVERPDGSNFTLKIRSTKLEDSAMYFCATFRLAQAYEQYFGPGTRLTVT.

The chain uses TRBV11-1 and TRBJ1-2; D perhaps matches TRBD1 (5 bases). Germline V gene lookup returns CDR1 SGHAT and CDR2 FQDESV (reference sequence). This CDR3 is 15 amino acids long. The V and J ends lost 5 bases and 2 bases respectively, with 15 bases between them. CDR3 region: CASSGGGSRNYGYTF. In nucleotides, the CDR3 is TGTGCCAGCAGCGGCGGGGGAAGTAGGAACTATGGCTACACCTTC.

This clone was seen once. The V gene is TRBV5-3, the J gene TRBJ1-1; a possible D gene is TRBD1 (5 bases). TRBV5-3 carries the ORF label, with uncertain function. The CDR3 has 14 amino acids. The V and J ends lost 1 base and 3 bases respectively, with 10 bases between them. In DNA form, the CDR3 reads TGTGCCAGAAGCTTGTTCGCAGGGCACACTGAAGCTTTCTTT. Translation: CARSLFAGHTEAFF.

This chain links TRBV5-1 with TRBJ1-3, with TRBD1 identical over 9 bases. The trim removed 1 base at V and 9 bases at J, leaving 5 bases unmatched. The CDR3 length is 14 residues. Germline-derived CDR1 and CDR2 are SGHRS and YFSETQ. The CDR3 loop reads CASSLTQGQGTIYF. The CDR3 DNA sequence: TGCGCCAGCAGCTTGACACAGGGACAGGGCACCATATATTTT.

The gene calls are TRBV5-1 and TRBJ2-5; no clear D gene. The CDR3 extends over 12 amino acids. The germline CDR1 and CDR2 sequences are SGHRS and YFSETQ. The V end lost 2 bases, the J end lost 5 bases, and 7 bases lay between the germline ends. The CDR3 DNA follows: TGCGCCAGCAGCTTCTCCGGGGAGACCCAGTACTTC. Protein: CASSFSGETQYF.

The rearrangement joins TRBV29-1 to TRBJ2-2; 8 positions match TRBD1. The germline gives CDR1 SQVTM, CDR2 ANQGSEA. After removal of 7 bases from V and 4 bases from J, the junction contained 5 bases not matched to a gene. The CDR3 runs 13 residues. The CDR3 DNA is TGCAGCGCCCGACAGGGGTCCACCGGGGAGCTGTTTTTT. This codes for CSARQGSTGELFF.

The chain couples TRBV11-2 to TRBJ1-2; 10 bases are a match to TRBD1. The germline gives CDR1 SGHAT, CDR2 FQNNGV. V trimming: 7 bases; J trimming: 6 bases; junction bases outside the gene matches: 5. CDR3 length: 13 amino acids. The DNA for the CDR3 is TGTGCCAGCACACCGGACAGGGGGAATGGCTACACCTTC. Protein sequence: CASTPDRGNGYTF.

J is TRBJ1-5 and V is TRBV6-5; no firm D call. The CDR3 spans 15 residues. The germline V gene encodes CDR1 MNHEY and CDR2 SVGAGI. V was shortened by 0 bases and J by 0 bases, with 6 bases between the two germline ends. This CDR3 reads CASSYSHYSNQPQHF. The CDR3 coding sequence is TGTGCCAGCAGTTACTCCCATTATAGCAATCAGCCCCAGCATTTT.

This rearrangement joins TRBV5-1 to TRBJ1-5; D unresolved. The CDR3 runs 14 residues. The V end lost 0 bases, the J end lost 6 bases, and 10 bases lay between the germline ends. Germline assignment: CDR1 SGHRS and CDR2 YFSETQ. CDR3 region: CASSLGQRSQPQHF. The DNA for the CDR3 is TGCGCCAGCAGCTTGGGGCAGAGGAGTCAGCCCCAGCATTTT.

Here the CDR3 reads CASRKDNEQFF. The CDR3 DNA reads as TGTGCCAGCAGGAAGGACAATGAGCAGTTCTTC. The V call is TRBV2, the J call TRBJ2-1; D gene ambiguous. In germline, CDR1 is SNHLY, CDR2 FYNNEI. V was cut by 6 bases and J by 5 bases, with 5 bases left in between. CDR3 size: 11 residues.

This clone was picked up a small number of times. This chain connects TRBV10-3 to TRBJ1-4, with D perhaps matching TRBD1 (5 bases). The germline CDR1 and CDR2 sequences are ENHRY and SYGVKD. V shed 0 bases and J shed 0 bases, with 8 bases lying between them. This CDR3 is built from 16 residues. CDR3 region: CAISESPTATNEKLFF. Here the CDR3 DNA reads TGTGCCATCAGTGAGTCGCCGACAGCAACTAATGAAAAACTGTTTTTT.

The chain links TRBV7-9 to TRBJ2-1, with D possibly being TRBD2 (5 bases). CDR1 is SEHNR, CDR2 FQNEAQ, per germline (reference sequence). CDR3 length: 13 residues. V was clipped by 5 bases and J by 10 bases, with 15 bases between them. DNA of the CDR3: TGTGCCAGCAGCCGACTATCCCCTTGGGAGCAGTTCTTC. It translates to CASSRLSPWEQFF. Using reference TRBV7-9 and TRBJ2-1 for the parts outside the CDR3, the full variable domain is DTGVSQNPRHKITKRGQNVTFRCDPISEHNRLYWYRQTLGQGPEFLTYFQNEAQLEKSRLLSDRFSAERPKGSFSTLEIQRTEQGDSAMYLCASSRLSPWEQFFGPGTRLTVL.

V is TRBV5-4 and J is TRBJ2-3, with 12 bases aligning to TRBD2. The CDR3 runs to 15 residues. Germline loops: CDR1 SGHNT, CDR2 YYREEE (reference sequence). Losses at the gene ends were 4 bases for V and 6 bases for J; bases not matched to a gene: 6. The CDR3 sequence is CASSTGLAGRDTQYF. The CDR3 DNA is TGTGCCAGCAGCACGGGACTAGCGGGTCGCGATACGCAGTATTTT.